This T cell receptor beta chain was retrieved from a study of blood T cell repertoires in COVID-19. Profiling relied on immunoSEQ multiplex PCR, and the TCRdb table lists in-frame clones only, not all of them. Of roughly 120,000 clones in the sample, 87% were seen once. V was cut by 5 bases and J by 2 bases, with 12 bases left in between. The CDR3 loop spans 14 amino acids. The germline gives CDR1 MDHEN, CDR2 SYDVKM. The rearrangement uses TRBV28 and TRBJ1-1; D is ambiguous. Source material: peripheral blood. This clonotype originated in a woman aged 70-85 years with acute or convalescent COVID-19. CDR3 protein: CASSTPPGNTEAFF. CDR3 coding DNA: TGTGCCAGCAGTACTCCACCAGGTAACACTGAAGCTTTCTTT.